This T cell receptor (beta chain) was observed in a study of CD8+ T cells in alopecia areata. General study findings and limits: Lesional scalp, especially alopecia totalis/universalis, showed higher clonality than normal scalp.

Isolated RNA was reverse transcribed into cDNA used as the sequencing template. Repertoires were generated with immunoSEQ multiplex PCR, while TCRdb's copy carries only in-frame clones and drops some. The table lists approximately 12,000 clones, 60% of them singletons, with about a fifth in the top ten. Lesional scalp tissue (obtained by punch biopsy) and peripheral blood were collected from alopecia areata patients. This clone was seen a handful of times. Its antigen is not known. The trim removed 4 bases at V and 1 base at J, leaving 5 bases unmatched. The CDR3 is 16 residues long. The germline CDR1 and CDR2 sequences are MGHRA and YSYEKL.

V is TRBV4-1 and J is TRBJ2-2; TRBD1 agrees at 8 bases. The source is a human donor with alopecia areata. Sequencing input: skin. CDR3 region: CASSLYGTGNTGELFF. CDR3 coding DNA: TGCGCCAGCAGCCTCTACGGGACAGGGAACACCGGGGAGCTGTTTTTT.